This is a list of T cell receptor beta chains from one sample in a study of identical twins. A single record per CDR3 protein comes from TCRdb applying MiXCR to the 5' RACE reads. Among nearly 900,000 distinct CDR3 sequences listed, roughly 12% were seen once. This same sample was also taken into another study, of yellow fever vaccine responses in identical twins.

Specimen: PBMCs. The receptors were sampled from a woman younger than 30 in good health. CDR3s include the opening cysteine and the closing phenylalanine or tryptophan. Each record gives: D gene, V gene, clone size, J gene, CDR3 protein, CDR3 DNA. The D gene is left open where the match is weak. Expanded clones are given a class, and other clones once, few, many or no size at all.

NA	TRBV10-2	NA	TRBJ1-1	CASSESGLNTEAFF	TGCGCCAGCAGTGAGTCAGGGTTAAACACTGAAGCTTTCTTT
NA	TRBV5-1	many	TRBJ1-2	CASSSTEDYGYTF	TGCGCCAGCAGCTCAACAGAGGACTATGGCTACACCTTC
TRBD1	TRBV3-1	NA	TRBJ2-1	CASSQVLGDRANEQFF	TGTGCCAGCAGCCAAGTCCTGGGGGACAGGGCCAATGAGCAGTTCTTC
TRBD1	TRBV27	few	TRBJ2-1	CAPGTGVYNEQFF	TGTGCCCCCGGGACAGGAGTTTACAATGAGCAGTTCTTC
TRBD2	TRBV5-6	NA	TRBJ2-3	CASSLGPAGGQDTQYF	TGTGCCAGCAGCTTGGGCCCAGCGGGGGGTCAGGATACGCAGTATTTT
NA	TRBV10-3	many	TRBJ2-1	CAISDVRASSYNEQFF	TGTGCCATCAGTGATGTACGGGCAAGCTCCTACAATGAGCAGTTCTTC
NA	TRBV6-5	few	TRBJ1-2	CASSYSPRAPLFYGYTF	TGTGCCAGCAGTTACTCGCCAAGGGCCCCACTTTTCTATGGCTACACCTTC
NA	TRBV6-1	few	TRBJ1-5	CATDSGGNQPQHF	TGTGCCACCGATTCGGGGGGCAATCAGCCCCAGCATTTT
NA	TRBV5-1	once	TRBJ2-2	CASAKDGASNTGELFF	TGCGCCAGCGCCAAAGATGGGGCATCGAACACCGGGGAGCTGTTTTTT
TRBD2	TRBV12-3/TRBV12-4	NA	TRBJ2-5	CASTTSGYQETQYF	TGTGCCAGCACCACTAGCGGGTACCAAGAGACCCAGTACTTC